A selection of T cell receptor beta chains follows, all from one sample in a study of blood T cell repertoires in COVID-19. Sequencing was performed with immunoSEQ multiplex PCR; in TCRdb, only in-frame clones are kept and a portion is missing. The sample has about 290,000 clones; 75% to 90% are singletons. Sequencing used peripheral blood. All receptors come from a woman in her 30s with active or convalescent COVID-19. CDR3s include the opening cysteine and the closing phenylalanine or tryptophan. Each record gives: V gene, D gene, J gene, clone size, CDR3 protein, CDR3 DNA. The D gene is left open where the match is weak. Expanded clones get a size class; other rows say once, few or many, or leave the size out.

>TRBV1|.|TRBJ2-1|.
CTSSQTLAGGFDEQFF
TGCACCAGCAGCCAAACGCTAGCGGGGGGGTTCGATGAGCAGTTCTTC
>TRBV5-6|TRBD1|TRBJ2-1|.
CASSGKTGSNEQFF
TGTGCCAGCAGCGGTAAGACAGGGTCCAATGAGCAGTTCTTC
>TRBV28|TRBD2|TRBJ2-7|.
CASSPRGTISSYEQYF
TGTGCCAGCAGCCCCCGCGGGACTATTAGCTCCTACGAGCAGTACTTC
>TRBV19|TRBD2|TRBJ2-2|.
CASSPRLAGVAGELFF
TGTGCCAGTAGTCCCCGACTAGCGGGGGTCGCCGGGGAGCTGTTTTTT
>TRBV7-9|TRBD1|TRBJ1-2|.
CASSLTGGRGYTF
TGTGCCAGCAGCTTAACAGGGGGAAGAGGCTACACCTTC
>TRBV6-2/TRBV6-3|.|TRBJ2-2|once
CASSGHGELFF
TGTGCCAGCAGTGGCCACGGGGAGCTGTTTTTT
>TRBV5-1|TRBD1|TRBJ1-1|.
CASSSSGQGNTEAFF
TGCGCCAGCAGCTCCTCGGGACAGGGGAACACTGAAGCTTTCTTT
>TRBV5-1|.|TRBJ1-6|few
CASSLTVDSPLHF
TGCGCCAGCAGCTTGACGGTGGATTCACCCCTCCACTTT
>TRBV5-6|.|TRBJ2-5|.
CASSLSGLQETQYF
TGTGCCAGCAGCTTGTCAGGCCTCCAAGAGACCCAGTACTTC
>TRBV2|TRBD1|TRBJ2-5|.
CASSGDREGGETQYF
TGTGCCAGCAGCGGGGACAGGGAGGGGGGAGAGACCCAGTACTTC
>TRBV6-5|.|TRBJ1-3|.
CASSVGGGSGNTIYF
TGTGCCAGCAGCGTAGGCGGTGGTTCTGGAAACACCATATATTTT
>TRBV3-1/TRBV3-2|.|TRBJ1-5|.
CASSQTASSNQPQHF
TGTGCCAGCAGCCAGACAGCCTCATCAAATCAGCCCCAGCATTTT
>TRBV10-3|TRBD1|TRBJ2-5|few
CAISRQGDETQYF
TGTGCCATCAGTAGACAGGGGGACGAGACCCAGTACTTC
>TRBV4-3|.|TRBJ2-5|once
CASSLTFLEVETQYF
TGCGCCAGCAGCCTTACGTTTCTAGAGGTTGAGACCCAGTACTTC
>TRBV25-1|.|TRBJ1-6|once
CASSELDTGLSNSPLHF
TGTGCCAGCAGTGAATTGGACACCGGTCTCTCGAATTCACCCCTCCACTTT
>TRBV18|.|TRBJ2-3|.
CASSPSSTDTQYF
TGTGCCAGCTCACCATCTAGCACAGATACGCAGTATTTT
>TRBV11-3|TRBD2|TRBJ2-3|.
CASSSGSGEATDTQYF
TGTGCCAGCAGCTCAGGAAGCGGGGAAGCGACAGATACGCAGTATTTT
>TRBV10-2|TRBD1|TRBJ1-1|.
CASSRAGGTEAFF
TGCGCCAGCAGTCGCGCAGGGGGGACTGAAGCTTTCTTT
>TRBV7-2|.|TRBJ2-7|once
CASSSYKQGYEQYF
TGTGCCAGCAGCTCATATAAGCAGGGCTACGAGCAGTACTTC
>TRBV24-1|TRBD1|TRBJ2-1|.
CATSEFGQGRGEQFF
TGTGCCACCAGTGAATTCGGACAGGGCCGGGGCGAGCAGTTCTTC
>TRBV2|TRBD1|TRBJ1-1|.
CASSVGTGVSTEAFF
TGTGCCAGCAGTGTTGGGACAGGGGTGAGCACTGAAGCTTTCTTT
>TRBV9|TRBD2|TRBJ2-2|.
CASSVMGEGGELFF
TGTGCCAGCAGCGTAATGGGGGAGGGCGGGGAGCTGTTTTTT
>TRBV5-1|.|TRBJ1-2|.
CASSAGEFPYGYTF
TGCGCCAGCAGCGCTGGGGAGTTCCCCTATGGCTACACCTTC
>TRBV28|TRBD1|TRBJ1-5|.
CASSLQGAAQPQHF
TGTGCCAGCAGTTTGCAGGGGGCAGCTCAGCCCCAGCATTTT
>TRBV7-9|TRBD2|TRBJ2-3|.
CASSLVASGGEADTQYF
TGTGCCAGCAGCTTAGTTGCTAGCGGGGGGGAGGCAGATACGCAGTATTTT
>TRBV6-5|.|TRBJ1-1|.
CASSYGLGAKLEAFF
TGTGCCAGCAGTTACGGTCTGGGGGCGAAGCTTGAAGCTTTCTTT
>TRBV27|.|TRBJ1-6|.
CASGWAGNSPLHF
TGTGCCAGCGGATGGGCGGGGAATTCACCCCTCCACTTT
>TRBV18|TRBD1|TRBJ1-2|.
CASSPAGGDGYTF
TGTGCCAGCTCACCAGCAGGGGGCGATGGCTACACCTTC
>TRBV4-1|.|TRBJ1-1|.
CASSQGTGGAGTEAFF
TGCGCCAGCAGCCAGGGAACGGGGGGCGCGGGGACTGAAGCTTTCTTT
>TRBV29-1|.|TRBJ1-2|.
CSVERGAGYTF
TGCAGCGTTGAACGGGGGGCTGGCTACACCTTC
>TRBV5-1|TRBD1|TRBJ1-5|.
CASSSTGDPSQPQHF
TGCGCCAGCAGCTCCACAGGGGACCCTAGTCAGCCCCAGCATTTT
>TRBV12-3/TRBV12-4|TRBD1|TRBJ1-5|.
CASSIQGNQPQHF
TGTGCCAGCAGCATACAGGGGAATCAGCCCCAGCATTTT
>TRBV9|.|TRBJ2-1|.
CASSVGTRGEQFF
TGTGCCAGCAGCGTAGGAACGCGCGGTGAGCAGTTCTTC
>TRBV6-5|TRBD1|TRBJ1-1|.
CASSSWTGAGTEAFF
TGTGCCAGCAGTTCGTGGACAGGGGCAGGCACTGAAGCTTTCTTT
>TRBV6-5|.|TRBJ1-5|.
CASRTGLLSNQPQHF
TGTGCCAGCAGGACGGGACTGCTTAGCAATCAGCCCCAGCATTTT
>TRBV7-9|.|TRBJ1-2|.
CASSPVSVYGYTF
TGTGCCAGCAGCCCCGTGTCCGTCTATGGCTACACCTTC
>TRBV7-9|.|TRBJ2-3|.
CASSPPADTQYF
TGTGCCAGCAGCCCCCCCGCAGATACGCAGTATTTT
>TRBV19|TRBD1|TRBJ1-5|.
CASGGQGALSQPQHF
TGTGCCAGTGGCGGACAGGGGGCTTTAAGTCAGCCCCAGCATTTT
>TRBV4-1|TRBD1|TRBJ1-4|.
CASSQDGKQGAEKLFF
TGCGCCAGCAGCCAAGATGGGAAACAGGGGGCTGAAAAACTGTTTTTT
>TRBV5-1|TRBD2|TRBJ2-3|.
CASSLGPLAGGTDTQYF
TGCGCCAGCAGCTTGGGGCCACTAGCGGGGGGAACAGATACGCAGTATTTT
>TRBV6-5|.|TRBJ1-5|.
CASSSRGLQPQHF
TGTGCCAGCAGTTCGCGGGGCCTGCAGCCCCAGCATTTT
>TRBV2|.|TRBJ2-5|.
CASSDDAPNF
TGTGCCAGCAGTGATGATGCTCCTAACTTC
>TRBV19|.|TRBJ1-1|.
CASLGGSLNTEAFF
TGTGCCAGTTTGGGAGGCAGCTTGAACACTGAAGCTTTCTTT
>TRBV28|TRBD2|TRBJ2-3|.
CASSFPQRGGRGTQYF
TGTGCCAGCAGTTTTCCCCAGCGGGGGGGCCGAGGTACGCAGTATTTT
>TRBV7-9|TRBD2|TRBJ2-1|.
CASSPLGLAGGPSYNEQFF
TGTGCCAGCAGCCCTCTGGGACTAGCGGGGGGACCCTCCTACAATGAGCAGTTCTTC
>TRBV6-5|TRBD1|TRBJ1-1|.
CASRQDREAFF
TGTGCCAGCAGACAGGACAGGGAAGCTTTCTTT